These 27 T cell receptor beta chains were all obtained from the same sample, sequenced in a study of blood T cell repertoires in COVID-19 (TCRdb year 2020). The library came from the immunoSEQ multiplex PCR assay. TCRdb retrieved this table from immuneACCESS and kept in-frame rearrangements only. Not all clones are present; in checked studies, unresolved V genes account for under half, and no reason is known for the remainder. The sample has under 150,000 clones on record, 75% to 90% of them singletons. Around 5.5% of the sample is held by the ten biggest clonotypes. The specimen sequenced was peripheral blood. These receptor sequences come from an older woman with COVID-19, enrolled during active disease.

CDR3 loop: CASSRDTNTEAFF. The CDR3 DNA reads as TGTGCCAGCAGCCGGGACACGAACACTGAAGCTTTCTTT. This sequence joins TRBV7-9 and TRBJ1-1; D possibly corresponds to TRBD1 (6 bases). The CDR3 has 13 amino acids. Trimming removed 5 bases from V and 1 base from J, with 8 bases in between. The germline V gene encodes CDR1 SEHNR and CDR2 FQNEAQ (reference sequence).

The rearrangement joins TRBV5-4 to TRBJ2-1, with 14 nucleotides matching TRBD2. The V gene's germline CDR1 is SGHNT and CDR2 YYREEE (reference sequence). This CDR3 spans 16 amino acids. V dropped 3 bases and J dropped 7; count of bases not matched to a gene: 6. CDR3 in amino acids: CASSSRLAGGPNEQFF. The CDR3 nucleotides are TGTGCCAGCAGCTCCAGACTAGCGGGGGGGCCGAATGAGCAGTTCTTC.

The genes are TRBV2 and TRBJ1-4; D perhaps matches TRBD1 (6 bases). This CDR3 region has 17 residues. Trimming left V 4 bases short and J 1 base short, with 16 bases between. Germline CDR1 is SNHLY and CDR2 is FYNNEI. The CDR3 reads CASSVQGLAETNEKLFF. The CDR3 nucleotides are TGTGCCAGCAGTGTACAGGGCCTAGCGGAAACTAATGAAAAACTGTTTTTT.

This chain connects TRBV7-8 to TRBJ2-2; 8 bases align to TRBD2. The junction had 3 bases not matched to a gene; V was cut back by 1 base and J by 5 bases. This CDR3 comprises 15 residues. The germline V gene encodes CDR1 SGHVS and CDR2 FQNEAQ. For the CDR3, the DNA is TGTGCCAGCAGCTTAGGGGGACTAGTAACCGGGGAGCTGTTTTTT. It yields the protein CASSLGGLVTGELFF.

V and J are TRBV14 and TRBJ1-2; 8 nucleotides agree with TRBD1. Unmatched junction bases numbered 11, after V lost 4 bases and J lost 4 bases. The CDR3 runs to 16 residues. Germline CDR1 is SGHDN and CDR2 is FVKESK. The CDR3 sequence is CASSRGDRKVVYGYTF. DNA for the CDR3: TGTGCCAGCAGCCGCGGGGACAGGAAAGTGGTCTATGGCTACACCTTC. The full variable domain, in which reference TRBV14 and TRBJ1-2 provide the parts outside the CDR3, is EAGVTQFPSHSVIEKGQTVTLRCDPISGHDNLYWYRRVMGKEIKFLLHFVKESKQDESGMPNNRFLAERTGGTYSTLKVQPAELEDSGVYFCASSRGDRKVVYGYTFGSGTRLTVV.

The V call is TRBV14, the J call TRBJ1-2, with 7 nucleotides matching TRBD1. V lost 4 bases to trimming and J lost 6 bases; unmatched junction nucleotides: 11. CDR1 is SGHDN and CDR2 is FVKESK in the germline V gene. The length of the CDR3 is 15 residues. The CDR3 DNA is TGTGCCAGCAGCCGCCGACAGGGAGTGCTCCATGGCTACACCTTC. Its protein is CASSRRQGVLHGYTF. Full variable domain (missing parts from reference TRBV14 and TRBJ1-2): EAGVTQFPSHSVIEKGQTVTLRCDPISGHDNLYWYRRVMGKEIKFLLHFVKESKQDESGMPNNRFLAERTGGTYSTLKVQPAELEDSGVYFCASSRRQGVLHGYTFGSGTRLTVV.

The chain carries TRBV18 and TRBJ2-1, with a tentative D call TRBD2 (6 bases). This CDR3 comprises 15 residues. Germline lookup yields CDR1 KGHSH and CDR2 LQKENI. Trimming took 1 base from V and 5 from J, leaving 12 bases between them. The CDR3, as DNA: TGTGCCAGCTCACCACGGAGAGGAGGGGACAATGAGCAGTTCTTC. Protein product: CASSPRRGGDNEQFF.

This clone was seen just once. The rearrangement links TRBV6-5 to TRBJ1-1, with 7 bases that match TRBD1. The CDR3 sequence is 15 residues long. The V and J ends lost 6 bases and 5 bases, in that order; junction bases with no gene match: 12. Germline CDR1 is MNHEY and CDR2 is SVGAGI. In DNA form, the CDR3 reads TGTGCCAGCAGGAAGAACCAGGGGGATACGACTGAAGCTTTCTTT. Its protein product is CASRKNQGDTTEAFF.

This chain uses TRBV10-3 with TRBJ1-2, with 7 positions matching TRBD1. Germline V CDR1 and CDR2: ENHRY, SYGVKD. V lost 10 bases and J lost 7; bases outside the gene matches: 18. This CDR3 comprises 15 residues. In nucleotides, the CDR3 is TGTGCCACCCAGACAGGGACGGACGTATCAACTGGCTACACCTTC. Translation gives CATQTGTDVSTGYTF.

The chain employs TRBV5-1 and TRBJ1-2, with 8 bases identical to TRBD1. V was pared by 0 bases and J by 5 bases, with 6 bases of the junction left unmatched. Looked up from germline, CDR1 is SGHRS and CDR2 is YFSETQ. This CDR3 region has 15 residues. CDR3 nucleotides: TGCGCCAGCAGCTTGGCCCCCGGACAGGGTTATGGCTACACCTTC. Its translation is CASSLAPGQGYGYTF.

The gene calls are TRBV6-2 or TRBV6-3 and TRBJ1-5, with TRBD1 identical over 7 bases. The CDR3 covers 17 residues. Losses at the gene ends were 2 bases for V and 0 bases for J; bases not matched to a gene: 7. Germline CDR1 MNHEY, CDR2 SVGEGT. The CDR3 spells CASSYSGTAYSNQPQHF. In nucleotides, the CDR3 is TGTGCCAGCAGTTACAGTGGGACAGCGTATAGCAATCAGCCCCAGCATTTT.

The J gene is TRBJ1-2, the V gene TRBV4-1, with a tentative D call TRBD1 (6 bases). There are 14 residues in the CDR3. Germline CDR1 is MGHRA and CDR2 is YSYEKL. Trimming took 3 bases from V and 8 from J, leaving 16 bases between them. CDR3 in DNA: TGCGCCAGCAGCCAGGTACAACAGGGTTGGGGCTACACCTTC. Residues: CASSQVQQGWGYTF.

A single count supports this clone. The rearrangement joins TRBV7-9 to TRBJ1-1; D is perhaps TRBD1 (5 bases). Per the germline V gene, CDR1 is SEHNR and CDR2 is FQNEAQ (reference sequence). This CDR3 is 14 amino acids long. Deletions cut 5 bases from V and 3 bases from J, with 13 bases between. This chain's CDR3 is CASSAQVTDTEAFF. The CDR3, as DNA: TGTGCCAGCAGCGCACAGGTTACGGACACTGAAGCTTTCTTT.

The chain uses TRBV5-6 and TRBJ1-3; TRBD1 matches 11 bases. Germline values: CDR1 SGHDT, CDR2 YYEEEE. V was clipped by 4 bases and J by 0 bases; unmatched bases: 12. This CDR3 has 19 residues. CDR3 amino acids: CASSRVGTGGTRSGNTIYF. The CDR3 DNA sequence: TGTGCCAGCAGCCGAGTGGGGACAGGGGGAACTCGCTCTGGAAACACCATATATTTT. Full variable domain (missing parts from reference TRBV5-6 and TRBJ1-3): DAGVTQSPTHLIKTRGQQVTLRCSPKSGHDTVSWYQQALGQGPQFIFQYYEEEERQRGNFPDRFSGHQFPNYSSELNVNALLLGDSALYLCASSRVGTGGTRSGNTIYFGEGSWLTVV.

In DNA form, the CDR3 reads TGTGCCAGCAGCCGCCATGACAGGGTGTACCAGTTCTTC. This gives the protein CASSRHDRVYQFF. The V call is TRBV3-1 (or the pseudogene TRBV3-2), the J call TRBJ2-1, with 7 bases fitting TRBD1. The length of the CDR3 is 13 residues. Germline values: CDR1 LGHDT, CDR2 YNNKEL (reference sequence). V lost 4 bases to trimming and J lost 13 bases; unmatched junction nucleotides: 10.

The chain uses TRBV3-1 (or the pseudogene TRBV3-2) and TRBJ2-3; 7 bases match TRBD2. The CDR3 has 12 residues. Germline V lookup: CDR1 LGHDT, CDR2 YNNKEL (reference sequence). V dropped 5 bases and J dropped 15; count of bases not matched to a gene: 11. CDR3 coding DNA: TGTGCCAGCAGCGGTCTAGCGGCCCGACCTTATTTT. Protein sequence: CASSGLAARPYF.

The chain employs TRBV15 and TRBJ2-3; the D gene is possibly TRBD1 (6 bases). CDR3 size: 16 residues. Germline V gene data show CDR1 as LNHNV and CDR2 as YYDKDF (reference sequence). Trimming stripped 0 bases from V and 2 bases from J, with 12 bases between. The CDR3 DNA sequence: TGTGCCACCAGCAGAGAGGGGGCGCCCAACACAGATACGCAGTATTTT. Translating it yields CATSREGAPNTDTQYF.

The rearrangement uses TRBV3-1 (or the pseudogene TRBV3-2) and TRBJ2-2; possible D gene TRBD2, 6 bases. The germline CDR1 and CDR2 sequences are LGHDT and YNNKEL (reference sequence). The CDR3 length is 13 residues. V lost 11 bases to trimming and J lost 7 bases, with 17 bases between them. CDR3 residues: CASRRGPGGELFF. CDR3 coding DNA: TGTGCCTCACGGAGGGGACCGGGCGGGGAGCTGTTTTTT.

V and J are TRBV18 and TRBJ1-1, with D unclear. This CDR3 spans 17 amino acids. The ends were cut back, 2 bases at V and 1 base at J, with 17 bases in the middle. Germline CDR1 is KGHSH and CDR2 is LQKENI. CDR3 DNA sequence: TGTGCCAGCTCACCAACCGGGGTATTAGTGGGGAACACTGAAGCTTTCTTT. Translation gives CASSPTGVLVGNTEAFF.

About this clone: This sample includes further DNA sequences coding for the same CDR3. The chain links TRBV7-2 to TRBJ1-1, with TRBD1 as a possible D gene (5 bases). CDR1 is SGHTA, CDR2 FQGNSA, per germline. Deletions cut 0 bases from V and 5 bases from J, with 7 bases between. The CDR3 has 13 amino acids. This chain's CDR3 is CASSLAGVTEAFF. The CDR3 DNA is TGTGCCAGCAGCTTAGCAGGGGTGACTGAAGCTTTCTTT.

This clone was observed a single time. V and J are TRBV19 and TRBJ1-4; maybe TRBD1 (5 bases). Trimming removed 6 bases from V and 5 bases from J, with 13 bases in between. The CDR3 is 14 amino acids. Germline V gene lookup returns CDR1 LNHDA and CDR2 SQIVND (reference sequence). CDR3 sequence: CASSRRGVNEKLFF. CDR3 DNA sequence: TGTGCCAGTAGCAGACGGGGGGTGAATGAAAAACTGTTTTTT.

The rearrangement uses TRBV6-1 and TRBJ2-7, with a possible D match to TRBD2 (5 bases). Germline V gene data show CDR1 as MNHNS and CDR2 as SASEGT. V was trimmed by 2 bases and J by 6 bases, leaving 8 bases between them. This CDR3 has 12 residues. The CDR3 coding sequence is TGTGCCAGCAGTGAAAGAGGGCTCGAGCAGTACTTC. It translates to CASSERGLEQYF.

This chain uses TRBV19 with TRBJ2-2; 8 bases line up with TRBD2. This CDR3 region has 16 residues. Germline V gene lookup returns CDR1 LNHDA and CDR2 SQIVND (reference sequence). V dropped 5 bases and J dropped 6; count of bases not matched to a gene: 11. The CDR3 DNA follows: TGTGCCAGTAGTGCCTCCGGGACTAGTTATGCCGGGGAGCTGTTTTTT. Translated, it gives CASSASGTSYAGELFF. The variable domain in full, completed from reference TRBV19 and TRBJ2-2, reads DGGITQSPKYLFRKEGQNVTLSCEQNLNHDAMYWYRQDPGQGLRLIYYSQIVNDFQKGDIAEGYSVSREKKESFPLTVTSAQKNPTAFYLCASSASGTSYAGELFFGEGSRLTVL.

The rearrangement uses TRBV7-3 and TRBJ2-1; TRBD2 might be the D (5 bases). The V gene lost 4 bases and the J gene lost 10 bases, with 14 bases spanning the gap. Germline assignment: CDR1 SGHTA and CDR2 FQGTGA. The CDR3 has 13 amino acids. The CDR3 region is CASSSERRGEQFF. CDR3 coding DNA: TGTGCCAGCAGCTCAGAGAGGCGCGGGGAGCAGTTCTTC.

The chain is built from TRBV15 and TRBJ2-2, with D perhaps TRBD1 (6 bases). In germline, CDR1 is LNHNV, CDR2 YYDKDF (reference sequence). The CDR3 is 14 residues long. With 8 bases removed from V and 0 bases from J, the gap between germline ends came to 10 bases. The DNA of the CDR3 is TGTGCCACCGGGGGACATCCGAACACCGGGGAGCTGTTTTTT. Translation: CATGGHPNTGELFF.

This chain joins TRBV5-5 and TRBJ2-1, with 7 positions matching TRBD1. The CDR3 length is 16 residues. CDR1 and CDR2 (germline): SGHKS, YYEKEE (reference sequence). V was clipped by 1 base and J by 2 bases; unmatched bases: 6. The CDR3 coding sequence is TGTGCCAGCAGCTTGACGGGACAGCCGACCTACAATGAGCAGTTCTTC. It encodes CASSLTGQPTYNEQFF.

This chain links TRBV5-1 with TRBJ2-6; TRBD2 matches at 8 bases. This CDR3 comprises 16 residues. Looked up from germline, CDR1 is SGHRS and CDR2 is YFSETQ. Germline trimming cut 7 bases from V and 0 bases from J; bases unmatched to any gene: 6. The chain's CDR3 is CASGSGGSSGANVLTF. The CDR3 region has the DNA TGCGCCAGCGGAAGCGGGGGATCCTCTGGGGCCAACGTCCTGACTTTC.